This TCR beta chain was retrieved from a study of T-cell reconstitution after alpha-beta-depleted transplantation in children. Preparing the TCRbeta library involved the use of unique molecular identifiers. TCRdb re-derived calls from the PCR reads in MiXCR, one entry per CDR3 protein. The top ten clones hold 9.5% to 13% of a sample with about 270,000 distinct CDR3 sequences, approximately 9.8% of them seen once. This clonotype was detected ten times or more. The ends lost 5 bases at V and 5 bases at J; junction bases unmatched: 4. The germline CDR1 and CDR2 sequences are SGHVS and FQNEAQ. The CDR3 length is 15 residues.

V usage is TRBV7-8 and J usage is TRBJ2-7, with 15 bases fitting TRBD2. The origin of this receptor is a human donor who donated a stem cell graft to a child with SCID. The sample consisted of PBMCs from the stem cell graft donor, taken from the stem cell graft. CDR3 protein: CASSPRTSGGDEQYF. For the CDR3, the DNA is TGTGCCAGCAGCCCCCGGACTAGCGGGGGGGACGAGCAGTACTTC.